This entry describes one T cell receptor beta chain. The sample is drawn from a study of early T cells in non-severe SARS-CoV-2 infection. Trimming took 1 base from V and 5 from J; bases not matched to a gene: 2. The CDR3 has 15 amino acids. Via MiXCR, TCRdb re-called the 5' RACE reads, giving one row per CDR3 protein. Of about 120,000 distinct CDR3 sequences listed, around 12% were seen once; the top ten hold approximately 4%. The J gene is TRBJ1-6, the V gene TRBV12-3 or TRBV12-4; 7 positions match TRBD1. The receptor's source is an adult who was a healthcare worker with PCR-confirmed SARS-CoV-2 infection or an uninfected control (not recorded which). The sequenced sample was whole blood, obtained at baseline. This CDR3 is CASSLVTGNNSPLHF. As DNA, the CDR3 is TGTGCCAGCAGTTTAGTGACAGGGAATAATTCACCCCTCCACTTT.